The 14 T cell receptor beta chains below come from one sample, sequenced in a study of CXCR3-negative and CXCR3-positive naive CD8 T cells. Libraries of TRB cDNA were made by 5' RACE and carried UMIs. One entry per CDR3 protein, without DNA, is what TCRdb gives after re-calling the 5' RACE reads. The sample's table shows about 85,000 distinct CDR3 sequences. Study conclusions and caveats: Comparison of naive cells showed more hydrophobic TRB CDR3s in CXCR3-positive than in CXCR3-negative naive cells.

Antigens for these TCRs are unknown. The sample taken for sequencing was naive CXCR3+ CD8+ T cells from blood. Subset here: CD45RO-CCR7+CD27+CD95- naive CD8+ T cells expressing CXCR3 (TNR3+). These receptors came from a human donor in good health. Some clones in this sample may be carry-over from other donors' samples.

The V and J genes are TRBV7-9 and TRBJ2-1; TCRdb proposes TRBD1, but this gene call is untestable without DNA. CDR1 and CDR2 from the germline V gene are SEHNR and FQNEAQ (reference sequence). The CDR3 has 15 residues. The CDR3: CASSLGTEENNEQFF.

This chain uses TRBV7-9 with TRBJ1-1; TCRdb's D gene call, TRBD1, goes unchecked for lack of DNA. Germline lookup yields CDR1 SEHNR and CDR2 FQNEAQ (reference sequence). This CDR3 region has 13 residues. The chain's CDR3 is CASRRQSNTEAFF.

The chain joins TRBV29-1 to TRBJ1-1; the D call from TCRdb, TRBD1, cannot be confirmed without DNA. CDR3 size: 12 residues. Germline V lookup: CDR1 SQVTM, CDR2 ANQGSEA. The CDR3 reads CSVVGQSTEAFF.

The gene calls are TRBV28 and TRBJ1-5; the TCRdb call, TRBD1, lacks DNA for checking. From germline, CDR1 is MDHEN and CDR2 SYDVKM. The CDR3 runs to 12 residues. This CDR3 reads CASSRDNQPQHF.

The V and J genes are TRBV9 and TRBJ2-7. There are 12 residues in the CDR3. The germline V gene has CDR1 SGDLS and CDR2 YYNGEE. The CDR3: CASSPDGYEQYF.

The chain recombines TRBV7-9 with TRBJ1-4. CDR1 SEHNR and CDR2 FQNEAQ come from the germline V gene (reference sequence). The CDR3 extends over 13 amino acids. This CDR3 reads CASSSGGSEKLFF.

CDR3 in amino acids: CASSQGGPLNEQFF. The chain has TRBV14 and TRBJ2-1; TCRdb gives TRBD1 as the D gene, but with no DNA this cannot be confirmed. The CDR3 extends over 14 amino acids. CDR1 is SGHDN, CDR2 FVKESK, per germline.

The chain has TRBV29-1 and TRBJ1-1; the TCRdb D gene call, TRBD1, has no DNA to confirm it. There are 15 residues in the CDR3. CDR1 is SQVTM and CDR2 is ANQGSEA in the germline V gene. CDR3: CSVEYWGIPNTEAFF.

CDR3 sequence: CASSFRAENTGELFF. This rearrangement joins TRBV7-8 to TRBJ2-2. This CDR3 region has 15 residues. Looked up from germline, CDR1 is SGHVS and CDR2 is FQNEAQ.

V usage is TRBV23-1 and J usage is TRBJ2-3; lacking DNA, the TRBD1 call made by TCRdb goes unchecked. TRBV23-1 is an ORF, with its function uncertain. The CDR3 contains 16 residues. CDR3 sequence reads: CASKRGRGLSTDTQYF.

This rearrangement joins TRBV5-5 to TRBJ1-2. The CDR3 runs to 11 residues. CDR1 and CDR2 (germline): SGHKS, YYEKEE (reference sequence). This chain's CDR3 is CASSLGELLSF.

The chain is built from TRBV6-5 and TRBJ2-7; TCRdb gives TRBD2 as the D gene, but with no DNA this cannot be confirmed. Germline CDR1 is MNHEY and CDR2 is SVGAGI. The CDR3 is made up of 21 amino acids. This CDR3 is CASSYGRPGTSGSLNAYEQYF.

This chain connects TRBV28 to TRBJ1-3; TCRdb gives TRBD1 as the D gene, but with no DNA this cannot be confirmed. CDR1 is MDHEN and CDR2 is SYDVKM in the germline V gene. The CDR3 is 16 amino acids. CDR3 sequence reads: CASSLYEGAVGNTIYF.

J is TRBJ2-1 and V is TRBV15. Germline CDR1 is LNHNV and CDR2 is YYDKDF (reference sequence). This CDR3 region has 15 residues. CDR3 sequence reads: CATSRDVNYAGEQFF.